This TCR beta chain was captured in a study of blood T cell repertoires in COVID-19 (TCRdb year 2020). Concerning the study at large: Samples covering the acute and convalescent phases of COVID-19 were provided by collaborators in the United States, Italy and Spain. The repertoires were released in a freely available public database intended as a resource for research on the immune response to SARS-CoV-2. The samples were drawn from the first 160 participants of the ongoing ImmuneRACE study and from roughly 1,300 subjects provided by 6 global collaborators. The prospective study material was composed of cDNA or gDNA derived from T cells, B-cell-depleted T cells, or PBMCs. HLA class I and class II types, where available, came from metadata supplied by the sample provider rather than from assay-based typing. Deeply sampled blood TCRbeta repertoires from subjects exposed to, actively infected with, or recovered from COVID-19 were included in the dataset. Sample metadata almost always included a de-identified subject ID, COVID-19 status, age in years and sex. Study-level results and caveats: How much clinical and demographic metadata was included differed by source and by participant, and the metadata was provided uncurated.

TCRbeta CDR3 regions were amplified from genomic DNA using the immunoSEQ Assay, a bias-controlled multiplex PCR. The paper's processing steps were these. The number of nucleated cells in each sample was estimated by amplification of reference gene primers within the assay. Sequence reads were collapsed and filtered to measure the absolute abundance of every unique TCRbeta CDR3 rearrangement. For each sample, productive Simpson clonality was calculated as the square root of Simpson's diversity index across productive rearrangements. As stored in TCRdb, this immuneACCESS dataset retains in-frame rearrangements with V and J assigned. A fraction of the clones does not appear; measured against another copy, unresolved V genes explain less than half of the discrepancy, and the remainder lacks a known reason. V, J and clone size are those of that table, while D and trimming were read from the DNA. Here the sample has approximately 220,000 clones; roughly 80% occur a single time. The biggest ten clones account for 5.1% of the sample.

The CDR3 sequence holds 14 residues, the cysteine and phenylalanine included. Only the CDR3 DNA stays, 42 bases, in frame from base 1. CDR1 MNHEY and CDR2 SMNVEV were looked up in the germline V gene (reference sequence). After removal of 7 bases from V and 6 bases from J, the junction retains 9 bases not matched to a gene. Another Seattle source contributed samples from volunteer blood donors who had recovered from COVID-19. Whole blood was collected in K2EDTA tubes by collaborating institutions according to the institutions' own protocols. For TCRbeta analysis, collaborators shipped samples as frozen whole blood, isolated PBMCs, or DNA extracted from either of those sample types. As to this clone: The antigen this receptor binds is unknown. No qualities accompany the bases; no much larger clone lies one base away.

This TCR was sampled from an older woman who had recovered from COVID-19. Input material: peripheral blood. The rearranged chain carries TRBV27 and TRBJ1-2; 9 bases in the junction line up with TRBD1. The CDR3 region: CASKTGGPLNGYTF. The DNA reads TGTGCCAGCAAAACAGGGGGCCCCTTGAATGGCTACACCTTC.